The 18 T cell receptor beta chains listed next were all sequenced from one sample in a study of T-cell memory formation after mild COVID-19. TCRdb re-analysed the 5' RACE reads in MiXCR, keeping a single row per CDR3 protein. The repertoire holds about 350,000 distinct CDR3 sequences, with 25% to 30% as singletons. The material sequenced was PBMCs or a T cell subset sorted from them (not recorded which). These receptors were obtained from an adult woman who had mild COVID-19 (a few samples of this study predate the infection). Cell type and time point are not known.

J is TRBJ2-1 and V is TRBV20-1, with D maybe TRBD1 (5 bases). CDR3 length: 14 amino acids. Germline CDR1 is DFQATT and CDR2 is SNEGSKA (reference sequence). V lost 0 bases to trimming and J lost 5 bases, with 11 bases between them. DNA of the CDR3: TGCAGTGCTAGAGATTGGGGCAATAACAATGAGCAGTTCTTC. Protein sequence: CSARDWGNNNEQFF.

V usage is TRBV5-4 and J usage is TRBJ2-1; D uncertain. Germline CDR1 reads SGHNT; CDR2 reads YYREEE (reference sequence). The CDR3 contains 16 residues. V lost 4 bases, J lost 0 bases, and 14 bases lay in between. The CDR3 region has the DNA TGTGCCAGCAGCGCTAAAGTCCTGAGCTCCTACAATGAGCAGTTCTTC. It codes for CASSAKVLSSYNEQFF.

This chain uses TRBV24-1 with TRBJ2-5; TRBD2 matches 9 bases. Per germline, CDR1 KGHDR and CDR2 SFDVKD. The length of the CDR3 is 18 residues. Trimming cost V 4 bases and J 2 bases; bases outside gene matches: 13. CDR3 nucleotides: TGTGCCACCAGTGACCCAGGGGAGAGCGGGAGGCTTCAAGAGACCCAGTACTTC. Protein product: CATSDPGESGRLQETQYF.

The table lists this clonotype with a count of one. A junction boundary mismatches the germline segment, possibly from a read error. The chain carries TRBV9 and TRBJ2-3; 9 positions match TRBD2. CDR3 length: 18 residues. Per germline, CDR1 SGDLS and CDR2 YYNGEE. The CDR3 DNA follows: TGTGCAAGCAGCGCCCAGCCGGGTAGCGGGAGAAGCACAGATACGCAGTATTTT. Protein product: CASSAQPGSGRSTDTQYF.

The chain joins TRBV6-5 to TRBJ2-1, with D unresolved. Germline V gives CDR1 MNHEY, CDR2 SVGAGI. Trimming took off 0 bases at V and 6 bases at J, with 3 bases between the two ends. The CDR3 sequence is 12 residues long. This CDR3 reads CASSYSFNEQFF. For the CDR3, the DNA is TGTGCCAGCAGTTACTCATTCAATGAGCAGTTCTTC.

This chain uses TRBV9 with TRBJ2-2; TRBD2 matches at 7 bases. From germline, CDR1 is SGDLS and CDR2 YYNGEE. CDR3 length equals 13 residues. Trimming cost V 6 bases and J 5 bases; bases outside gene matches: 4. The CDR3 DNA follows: TGTGCCAGCAAGCTTAGCGGGACCGGGGAGCTGTTTTTT. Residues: CASKLSGTGELFF.

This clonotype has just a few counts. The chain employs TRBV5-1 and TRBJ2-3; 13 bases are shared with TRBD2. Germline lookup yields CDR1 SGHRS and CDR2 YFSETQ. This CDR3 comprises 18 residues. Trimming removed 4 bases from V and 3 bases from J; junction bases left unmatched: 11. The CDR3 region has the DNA TGCGCCAGCAGCCGGCCGGGACTAGCGGGATCTATTACAGATACGCAGTATTTT. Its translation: CASSRPGLAGSITDTQYF.

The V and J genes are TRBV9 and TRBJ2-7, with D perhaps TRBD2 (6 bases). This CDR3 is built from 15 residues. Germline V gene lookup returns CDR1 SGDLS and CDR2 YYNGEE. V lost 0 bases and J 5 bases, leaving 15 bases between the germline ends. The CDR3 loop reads CASSVEGTPWDEQYF. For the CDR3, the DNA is TGTGCCAGCAGCGTAGAAGGGACTCCCTGGGACGAGCAGTACTTC.

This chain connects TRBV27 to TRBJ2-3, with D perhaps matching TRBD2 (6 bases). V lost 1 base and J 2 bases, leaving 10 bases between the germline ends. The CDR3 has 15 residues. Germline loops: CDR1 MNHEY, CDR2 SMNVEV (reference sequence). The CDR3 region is CASSLFSGITDTQYF. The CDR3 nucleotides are TGTGCCAGCAGTTTATTTAGCGGTATCACAGATACGCAGTATTTT.

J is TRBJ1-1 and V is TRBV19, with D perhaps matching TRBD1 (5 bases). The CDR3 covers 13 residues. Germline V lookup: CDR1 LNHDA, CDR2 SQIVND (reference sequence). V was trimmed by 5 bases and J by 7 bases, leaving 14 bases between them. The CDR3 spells CASSGGTANEAFF. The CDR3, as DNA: TGTGCCAGTAGTGGCGGGACGGCAAATGAAGCTTTCTTT.

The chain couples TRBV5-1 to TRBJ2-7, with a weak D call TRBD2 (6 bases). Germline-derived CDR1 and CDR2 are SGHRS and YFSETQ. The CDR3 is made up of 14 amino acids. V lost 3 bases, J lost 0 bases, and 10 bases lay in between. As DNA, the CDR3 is TGCGCCAGCAGCTGGGAGGACAACTCCTACGAGCAGTACTTC. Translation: CASSWEDNSYEQYF.

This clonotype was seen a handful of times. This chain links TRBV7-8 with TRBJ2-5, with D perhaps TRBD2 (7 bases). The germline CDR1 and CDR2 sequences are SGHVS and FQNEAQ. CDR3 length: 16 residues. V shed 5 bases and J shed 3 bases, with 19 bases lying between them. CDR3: CASSPKGDYPKETQYF. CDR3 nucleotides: TGTGCCAGCAGCCCCAAGGGGGACTATCCTAAAGAGACCCAGTACTTC.

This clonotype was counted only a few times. The CDR3 protein is CASSFGSNEQFF. Written as DNA, the CDR3 is TGTGCCAGCAGCTTCGGGAGCAATGAGCAGTTCTTC. V usage is TRBV7-9 and J usage is TRBJ2-1; perhaps TRBD2 as D (6 bases). CDR1 is SEHNR, CDR2 FQNEAQ, per germline (reference sequence). CDR3 length equals 12 residues. Trimming shortened V by 3 bases and J by 6 bases, and 6 bases separated the two germline ends.

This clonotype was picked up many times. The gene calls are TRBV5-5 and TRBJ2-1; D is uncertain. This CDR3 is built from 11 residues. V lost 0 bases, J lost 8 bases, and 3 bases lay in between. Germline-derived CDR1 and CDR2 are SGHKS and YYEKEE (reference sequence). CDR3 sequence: CASSLAYEQFF. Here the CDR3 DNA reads TGTGCCAGCAGCTTGGCTTATGAGCAGTTCTTC.

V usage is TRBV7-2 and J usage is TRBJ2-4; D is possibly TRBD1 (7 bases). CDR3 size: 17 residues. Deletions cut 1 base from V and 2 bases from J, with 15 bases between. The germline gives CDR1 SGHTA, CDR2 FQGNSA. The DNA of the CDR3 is TGTGCCAGCAGCTTAGAAGGAGGGGGCCGGACCAAAAACATTCAGTACTTC. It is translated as CASSLEGGGRTKNIQYF. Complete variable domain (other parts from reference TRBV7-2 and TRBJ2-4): GAGVSQSPSNKVTEKGKDVELRCDPISGHTALYWYRQSLGQGLEFLIYFQGNSAPDKSGLPSDRFSAERTGGSVSTLTIQRTQQEDSAVYLCASSLEGGGRTKNIQYFGAGTRLSVL.

The CDR3 loop reads CARSLGGNEQFF. Written as DNA, the CDR3 is TGTGCCAGAAGCCTAGGGGGCAATGAGCAGTTCTTC. The chain carries TRBV12-3 or TRBV12-4 and TRBJ2-1, with D possibly TRBD1 on 6 matching bases. V lost 9 bases and J 6 bases, leaving 12 bases between the germline ends. This CDR3 has 12 residues.

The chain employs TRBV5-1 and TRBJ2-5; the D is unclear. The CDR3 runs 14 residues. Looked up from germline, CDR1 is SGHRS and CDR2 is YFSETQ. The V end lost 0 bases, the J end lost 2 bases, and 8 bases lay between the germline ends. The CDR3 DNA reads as TGCGCCAGCAGCTTGGTCGGGTGGCAAGAGACCCAGTACTTC. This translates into CASSLVGWQETQYF.

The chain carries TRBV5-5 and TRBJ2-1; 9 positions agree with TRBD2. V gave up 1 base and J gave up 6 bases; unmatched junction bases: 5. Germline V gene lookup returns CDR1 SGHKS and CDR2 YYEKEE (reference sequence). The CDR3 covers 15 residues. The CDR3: CASSLSVAGANEQFF. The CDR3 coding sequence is TGTGCCAGCAGCTTGTCGGTAGCGGGAGCCAATGAGCAGTTCTTC.